The entry that follows covers one T cell receptor beta chain sequence. The antigen is undetermined. Then a second PCR, running about 7 to 11 cycles, was carried out with a sample-barcoded 5' primer and a J-beta primer mix. Using its own MiXCR run on the 5' RACE reads, TCRdb lists one record per CDR3 protein. Of 650,000 to 1,000,000 distinct CDR3 sequences in the sample, about half are singletons; the top ten hold 18%. CDR1 and CDR2 (germline): SQVTM, ANQGSEA. V gave up 5 bases and J gave up 1 base, with 12 bases separating them. The CDR3 length is 13 residues. The data are from a study of blood T cells in healthy people across ages. Study findings and constraints: While age rose, TCR beta diversity per million T cells dropped in a roughly linear way.

The clonotype originates from a man older than 75 in good health. Sequenced: blood. The genes are TRBV29-1 and TRBJ2-7; a possible D gene is TRBD1 (5 bases). This CDR3 is CSVNAGNSYEQYF. DNA for the CDR3: TGCAGCGTTAATGCAGGGAATTCCTACGAGCAGTACTTC.